A selection of T cell receptor beta chains follows, all from one sample in a study of blood T cells in healthy people across ages. Using its own MiXCR run on the 5' RACE reads, TCRdb lists one record per CDR3 protein. Here the sample spans over 500,000 distinct CDR3 sequences, under 65% being singletons. Material for sequencing was blood. These receptors all stem from an elderly woman in good health. The CDR3 runs from the conserved cysteine through the conserved F or W. Each record gives: clone size, V gene, J gene, CDR3 protein. Size values are once, few and many counts, or a class for expanded clones, and some rows have none.

>-|TRBV27|TRBJ2-1
CASSRTGIGSEQFF
>many|TRBV2|TRBJ1-2
CASTNRQVTHGYTF
>once|TRBV29-1|TRBJ2-7
CSAQVTGRYEQYF
>-|TRBV7-2|TRBJ2-2
CASSHSTGILTGELFF
>many|TRBV20-1|TRBJ1-2
CSAKERQGLDYGYTF
>-|TRBV29-1|TRBJ1-1
CSAMDTEAFF
>many|TRBV12-3/TRBV12-4|TRBJ2-4
CASTSGGDIQYF
>-|TRBV6-5|TRBJ2-7
CASSRGGGRHEQYF
>-|TRBV6-1|TRBJ1-1
CASPAFHGDSVEAFF
>many|TRBV9|TRBJ2-1
CASSVDGTTPSGEQFF
>few|TRBV14|TRBJ2-1
CASSQTPGLGNEQFF
>-|TRBV5-1|TRBJ2-7
CASSPLIGRGSYEQYF
>-|TRBV10-3|TRBJ2-5
CAISESGYQETQYF
>-|TRBV2|-
CASTLLPAAGQYNEQYF
>many|TRBV28|TRBJ2-4
CASSYTRNIQYF
>-|TRBV5-1|TRBJ2-1
CASSPQGQGYNEQFF
>many|TRBV7-9|TRBJ2-1
CASSPLAGNEQFF